Listed here are 21 T cell receptor beta chains from one sample, sequenced in a study of blood T cell repertoires in COVID-19. Measured with immunoSEQ multiplex PCR; TCRdb has only the in-frame clones, and not every one. The sample consists of about 11,000 clones, approximately 70% of them appearing once. Sequencing input: peripheral blood. The receptors shown here come from a man aged 60 to 75 with COVID-19, enrolled during active disease.

The chain's CDR3 is CASSSTGSNQPQHF. The CDR3 nucleotides are TGTGCCAGCAGCTCGACAGGTTCCAATCAGCCCCAGCATTTT. The rearrangement uses TRBV7-9 and TRBJ1-5; D perhaps matches TRBD1 (6 bases). Trimming took 4 bases from V and 3 from J, leaving 10 bases between them. Germline CDR1 SEHNR, CDR2 FQNEAQ (reference sequence). The CDR3 extends over 14 amino acids.

The V and J genes are TRBV3-1 (or the pseudogene TRBV3-2) and TRBJ1-4; tentatively, D is TRBD1 (5 bases). The CDR3 is made up of 15 amino acids. CDR1 and CDR2 from the germline V gene are LGHDT and YNNKEL (reference sequence). V was shortened by 0 bases and J by 7 bases, with 12 bases between the two germline ends. The CDR3 DNA reads as TGTGCCAGCAGCCAAGACCTGGGGGGGGGTGAAAAACTGTTTTTT. Amino acid sequence: CASSQDLGGGEKLFF.

This sequence joins TRBV6-5 and TRBJ1-1; TRBD1 is a possible D gene (6 bases). CDR1 MNHEY and CDR2 SVGAGI come from the germline V gene. The V and J ends lost 6 bases and 1 base respectively, with 6 bases between them. The CDR3 has 12 amino acids. The CDR3, as DNA: TGTGCCAGCAGCAGGGGGAACACTGAAGCTTTCTTT. Its translation is CASSRGNTEAFF.

The chain is built from TRBV7-2 and TRBJ1-4, with D possibly TRBD1 on 6 matching bases. V lost 5 bases and J lost 5, with 18 bases in between. Germline V gene lookup returns CDR1 SGHTA and CDR2 FQGNSA. CDR3 length equals 16 residues. The CDR3 here is CASSPPEGGVNEKLFF. CDR3 bases: TGTGCCAGCAGCCCACCCGAGGGGGGGGTCAATGAAAAACTGTTTTTT. Combining the CDR3 with reference TRBV7-2 and TRBJ1-4 gives the whole variable domain GAGVSQSPSNKVTEKGKDVELRCDPISGHTALYWYRQSLGQGLEFLIYFQGNSAPDKSGLPSDRFSAERTGGSVSTLTIQRTQQEDSAVYLCASSPPEGGVNEKLFFGSGTQLSVL.

The genes are TRBV6-5 and TRBJ1-1, with 7 bases that match TRBD1. The CDR3 contains 12 residues. CDR1 is MNHEY, CDR2 SVGAGI, per germline. After removal of 2 bases from V and 9 bases from J, the junction contained 3 bases not matched to a gene. This CDR3 is CASSYMGQQAFF. CDR3 bases: TGTGCCAGCAGTTACATGGGACAGCAAGCTTTCTTT.

V and J are TRBV5-1 and TRBJ2-2; D is uncertain. The CDR3 loop spans 12 amino acids. Germline CDR1 is SGHRS and CDR2 is YFSETQ. Trimming shortened V by 1 base and J by 6 bases, and 4 bases separated the two germline ends. CDR3 residues: CASSLLAGELFF. DNA of the CDR3: TGCGCCAGCAGCTTGCTAGCCGGGGAGCTGTTTTTT.

CDR3 DNA: TGTGCCATCAGTGAGCCCCGGACAGCGAGCTCCTACGAGCAGTACTTC. As protein: CAISEPRTASSYEQYF. The chain employs TRBV10-3 and TRBJ2-7, with D possibly TRBD1 on 6 matching bases. Trimming left V 2 bases short and J 0 bases short, with 14 bases between. The CDR3 totals 16 residues. CDR1 and CDR2 from the germline V gene are ENHRY and SYGVKD.

The rearrangement links TRBV11-3 to TRBJ1-1; 7 bases match TRBD1. The trim removed 7 bases at V and 5 bases at J, leaving 10 bases unmatched. This CDR3 has 14 amino acids. Per germline, CDR1 SGHNT and CDR2 YENEEA. As DNA, the CDR3 is TGTGCCAGCACCGGGCCAGGGGGAAGGACTGAAGCTTTCTTT. It is translated as CASTGPGGRTEAFF. The whole variable domain, remainder taken from reference TRBV11-3 and TRBJ1-1, is EAGVVQSPRYKIIEKKQPVAFWCNPISGHNTLYWYLQNLGQGPELLIRYENEEAVDDSQLPKDRFSAERLKGVDSTLKIQPAELGDSAVYLCASTGPGGRTEAFFGQGTRLTVV.

The J gene is TRBJ1-5, the V gene TRBV28; D gene unclear. Germline CDR1 reads MDHEN; CDR2 reads SYDVKM. The CDR3 runs to 15 residues. Trimming took off 2 bases at V and 3 bases at J, with 11 bases between the two ends. The CDR3 DNA is TGTGCCAGCAGTTTACCTGACACCGACAATCAGCCCCAGCATTTT. Its translation is CASSLPDTDNQPQHF.

The chain joins TRBV12-5 to TRBJ2-2, with TRBD2 matching over 12 bases. Per germline, CDR1 LGHNT and CDR2 FRNRAP. After removal of 5 bases from V and 7 bases from J, the junction contained 8 bases not matched to a gene. The CDR3 extends over 16 amino acids. The CDR3 protein is CASGRGLAGLDGELFF. As DNA, the CDR3 is TGTGCTAGTGGTAGAGGACTAGCGGGATTGGACGGGGAGCTGTTTTTT. Complete variable domain (other parts from reference TRBV12-5 and TRBJ2-2): DARVTQTPRHKVTEMGQEVTMRCQPILGHNTVFWYRQTMMQGLELLAYFRNRAPLDDSGMPKDRFSAEMPDATLATLKIQPSEPRDSAVYFCASGRGLAGLDGELFFGEGSRLTVL.

This chain links TRBV2 with TRBJ2-7; D is undetermined. This CDR3 comprises 13 residues. Germline-derived CDR1 and CDR2 are SNHLY and FYNNEI. Trimming left V 7 bases short and J 3 bases short, with 13 bases between. CDR3 sequence reads: CASTPTLFYEQYF. The CDR3 nucleotides read TGTGCCAGCACCCCGACACTTTTCTACGAGCAGTACTTC.

This chain uses TRBV24-1 with TRBJ2-1; 8 bases line up with TRBD1. Germline CDR1 is KGHDR and CDR2 is SFDVKD. Trimming cost V 3 bases and J 1 base; bases outside gene matches: 7. The length of the CDR3 is 17 residues. In nucleotides, the CDR3 is TGTGCCACCAGTGATCCCATACAGGGGGAATCCTACAATGAGCAGTTCTTC. Amino acid sequence: CATSDPIQGESYNEQFF.

The chain uses TRBV3-1 (or the pseudogene TRBV3-2) and TRBJ1-1; D not certain. Germline V gene data show CDR1 as LGHDT and CDR2 as YNNKEL (reference sequence). The V end lost 0 bases, the J end lost 1 base, and 9 bases lay between the germline ends. CDR3 size: 15 residues. The CDR3 DNA is TGTGCCAGCAGCCAAGAAGCCAGCGGGAACACTGAAGCTTTCTTT. Protein: CASSQEASGNTEAFF.

V and J are TRBV27 and TRBJ1-1, with 8 bases that match TRBD1. Germline V lookup: CDR1 MNHEY, CDR2 SMNVEV (reference sequence). The CDR3 is made up of 14 amino acids. The V segment lost 5 bases and the J segment 4 bases; nucleotides outside the gene matches: 6. The CDR3 nucleotides read TGTGCCAGCAGTCCCGTCGGACAGGGCACTGAAGCTTTCTTT. This encodes CASSPVGQGTEAFF.

This rearrangement joins TRBV9 to TRBJ2-1; TRBD1 matches at 8 bases. Looked up from germline, CDR1 is SGDLS and CDR2 is YYNGEE. Losses at the gene ends were 4 bases for V and 7 bases for J; bases not matched to a gene: 22. The CDR3 spans 19 residues. CDR3 coding DNA: TGTGCCAGCAGCACCCAGAGGAAGACCCAGGGGGCTCAACGTAATGAGCAGTTCTTC. It translates to CASSTQRKTQGAQRNEQFF. Combining the CDR3 with reference TRBV9 and TRBJ2-1 gives the whole variable domain DSGVTQTPKHLITATGQRVTLRCSPRSGDLSVYWYQQSLDQGLQFLIQYYNGEERAKGNILERFSAQQFPDLHSELNLSSLELGDSALYFCASSTQRKTQGAQRNEQFFGPGTRLTVL.

The chain recombines TRBV11-2 with TRBJ1-2; no definite D call. The CDR3 is 14 amino acids. Per germline, CDR1 SGHAT and CDR2 FQNNGV. V was cut by 0 bases and J by 3 bases, with 8 bases left in between. CDR3 sequence reads: CASSLDGSHYGYTF. The DNA of the CDR3 is TGTGCCAGCAGCTTAGACGGGTCGCACTATGGCTACACCTTC.

The chain recombines TRBV15 with TRBJ1-5; D may be TRBD1 (5 bases). Trimming took 4 bases from V and 0 from J, leaving 16 bases between them. CDR1 is LNHNV, CDR2 YYDKDF, per germline (reference sequence). The CDR3 runs to 17 residues. The CDR3, as DNA: TGTGCCACCAGCACATCCTATAGGGGACTTAGCAATCAGCCCCAGCATTTT. It codes for CATSTSYRGLSNQPQHF.

This clone was observed a few times. V gene TRBV5-1 combines with J gene TRBJ1-6; D is possibly TRBD1 (6 bases). V lost 3 bases to trimming and J lost 6 bases, with 16 bases between them. Germline-derived CDR1 and CDR2 are SGHRS and YFSETQ. The CDR3 consists of 16 residues. The CDR3 reads CASSSIGTRVNSPLHF. In DNA form, the CDR3 reads TGCGCCAGCAGCTCGATTGGGACACGCGTTAATTCACCCCTCCACTTT.

V is TRBV5-8 and J is TRBJ2-7; D might be TRBD1 (5 bases). This CDR3 has 15 amino acids. The V end lost 2 bases, the J end lost 0 bases, and 12 bases lay between the germline ends. Germline values: CDR1 SGHTS, CDR2 YDEGEE. The CDR3 DNA reads TGTGCCAGCAGCTTTGTAGGGGTCGTCTCCTACGAGCAGTACTTC. Protein sequence: CASSFVGVVSYEQYF.

The V and J genes are TRBV6-5 and TRBJ2-3; D not certain. Looked up from germline, CDR1 is MNHEY and CDR2 is SVGAGI. The CDR3 covers 12 residues. Trimming took 8 bases from V and 2 from J, leaving 8 bases between them. The CDR3 DNA reads as TGTGCCAGCGCTAGAAACACAGATACGCAGTATTTT. It yields the protein CASARNTDTQYF.

The V gene is TRBV29-1, the J gene TRBJ2-2; tentative D call: TRBD2 (7 bases). Germline-derived CDR1 and CDR2 are SQVTM and ANQGSEA. V dropped 1 base and J dropped 4 bases, with 16 bases sitting between them. CDR3 length: 16 residues. The CDR3 loop is CSVEGWRGGLTGELFF. The CDR3 DNA reads as TGCAGCGTTGAAGGGTGGCGCGGGGGCCTCACCGGGGAGCTGTTTTTT.